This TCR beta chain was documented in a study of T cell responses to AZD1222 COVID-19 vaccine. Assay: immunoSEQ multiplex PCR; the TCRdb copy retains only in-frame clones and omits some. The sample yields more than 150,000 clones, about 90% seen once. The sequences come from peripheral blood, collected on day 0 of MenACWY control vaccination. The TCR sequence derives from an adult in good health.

Here the CDR3 reads CASTGGGSSYGYTF. CDR3 coding DNA: TGTGCCAGCACCGGGGGAGGGTCGTCCTATGGCTACACCTTC. The V and J genes are TRBV28 and TRBJ1-2; maybe TRBD1 (5 bases). The V and J ends lost 7 bases and 4 bases respectively, with 16 bases between them. The CDR3 is 14 amino acids. Germline values: CDR1 MDHEN, CDR2 SYDVKM.